Following are 13 T cell receptor beta chains from one sample sequenced in a study of PD-L1 blockade in urothelial cancer. The assay was immunoSEQ multiplex PCR, and TCRdb's table has in-frame clones only and misses some. This sample carries 20,000 to 30,000 clones, around 82% of them seen once, and the ten largest clones take about 8.9%. This specimen consisted of PBMCs, obtained around atezolizumab (anti-PD-L1) treatment. Every receptor here comes from a man between 65 and 85 years old with urothelial cancer.

This chain links TRBV19 with TRBJ2-1; TRBD1 might be the D (5 bases). This CDR3 has 14 residues. Germline lookup yields CDR1 LNHDA and CDR2 SQIVND (reference sequence). The ends were cut back, 3 bases at V and 1 base at J, with 7 bases in the middle. CDR3 in amino acids: CASSMQGSYNEQFF. The CDR3 DNA follows: TGTGCCAGTAGTATGCAGGGATCCTACAATGAGCAGTTCTTC.

The chain employs TRBV18 and TRBJ2-6, with D possibly matching TRBD1 (6 bases). V lost 3 bases, J lost 0 bases, and 9 bases lay in between. Looked up from germline, CDR1 is KGHSH and CDR2 is LQKENI. The CDR3 is 16 residues long. The CDR3 region has the DNA TGTGCCAGCTCACCGGGACAAGTCTCTGGGGCCAACGTCCTGACTTTC. The encoded protein is CASSPGQVSGANVLTF.

The V gene is TRBV7-9, the J gene TRBJ2-7, with 8 positions matching TRBD1. The V and J ends lost 5 bases and 5 bases, in that order; junction bases with no gene match: 8. Per the germline V gene, CDR1 is SEHNR and CDR2 is FQNEAQ (reference sequence). The CDR3 has 14 amino acids. In nucleotides, the CDR3 is TGTGCCAGCAGCCTCTTACAGGGGGTTGACGAGCAGTACTTC. Its protein product is CASSLLQGVDEQYF. The whole variable domain, filled in from reference TRBV7-9 and TRBJ2-7, reads DTGVSQNPRHKITKRGQNVTFRCDPISEHNRLYWYRQTLGQGPEFLTYFQNEAQLEKSRLLSDRFSAERPKGSFSTLEIQRTEQGDSAMYLCASSLLQGVDEQYFGPGTRLTVT.

The chain is built from TRBV5-1 and TRBJ2-3; 11 nucleotides match TRBD2. CDR1 is SGHRS and CDR2 is YFSETQ in the germline V gene. The CDR3 contains 17 residues. V gave up 3 bases and J gave up 3 bases; unmatched junction bases: 9. The CDR3: CASSSATGLAVTDTQYF. CDR3 bases: TGCGCCAGCAGCTCAGCCACGGGACTAGCGGTTACAGATACGCAGTATTTT. The full variable domain, completed using reference TRBV5-1 and TRBJ2-3, is KAGVTQTPRYLIKTRGQQVTLSCSPISGHRSVSWYQQTPGQGLQFLFEYFSETQRNKGNFPGRFSGRQFSNSRSEMNVSTLELGDSALYLCASSSATGLAVTDTQYFGPGTRLTVL.

The J gene is TRBJ2-7, the V gene TRBV18; TRBD2 matches at 10 bases. Germline values: CDR1 KGHSH, CDR2 LQKENI. The CDR3 consists of 16 residues. V shed 2 bases and J 4 bases; nucleotides not matched to a gene: 8. CDR3 sequence: CASSPEASGSGYEQYF. For the CDR3, the DNA is TGTGCCAGCTCACCAGAAGCTAGCGGGAGTGGTTACGAGCAGTACTTC.

This chain links TRBV11-2 with TRBJ1-1; the D gene is possibly TRBD1 (5 bases). The germline V gene has CDR1 SGHAT and CDR2 FQNNGV. The CDR3 sequence is 15 residues long. V lost 5 bases to trimming and J lost 1 base, with 14 bases between them. The CDR3 DNA is TGTGCCAGCAGCCTACAGGAGCCGGAGAACACTGAAGCTTTCTTT. This codes for CASSLQEPENTEAFF.

The gene calls are TRBV18 and TRBJ2-5; a possible D gene is TRBD2 (5 bases). Germline V CDR1 and CDR2: KGHSH, LQKENI. The CDR3 is 14 amino acids. The V end was cut by 4 bases, the J end by 5 bases, with 14 bases between. The CDR3 DNA is TGTGCCAGCTCACAACAGCGGCTCGGGGAGACCCAGTACTTC. It yields the protein CASSQQRLGETQYF.

The chain is built from TRBV5-4 and TRBJ1-4, with TRBD1 as a possible D gene (6 bases). The CDR3 has 16 residues. The germline V gene has CDR1 SGHNT and CDR2 YYREEE (reference sequence). Trimming pared 4 bases from V and 4 bases from J, leaving 17 bases between. CDR3 sequence: CASSPDLDSLNEKLFF. Written as DNA, the CDR3 is TGTGCCAGCAGCCCCGATCTGGACAGTCTTAATGAAAAACTGTTTTTT. The variable domain in full, completed from reference TRBV5-4 and TRBJ1-4, reads ETGVTQSPTHLIKTRGQQVTLRCSSQSGHNTVSWYQQALGQGPQFIFQYYREEENGRGNFPPRFSGLQFPNYSSELNVNALELDDSALYLCASSPDLDSLNEKLFFGSGTQLSVL.

J is TRBJ2-3 and V is TRBV5-1; 14 positions agree with TRBD2. CDR3 size: 18 residues. Germline V gives CDR1 SGHRS, CDR2 YFSETQ. V shed 4 bases and J 1 base; nucleotides not matched to a gene: 8. CDR3 region: CASSPRLAGGPRTDTQYF. The CDR3 bases are TGCGCCAGCAGCCCTCGACTAGCGGGAGGGCCTCGCACAGATACGCAGTATTTT.

V and J are TRBV27 and TRBJ1-1; no definite D call. Germline V lookup: CDR1 MNHEY, CDR2 SMNVEV (reference sequence). CDR3 length: 15 residues. Trimming cost V 0 bases and J 0 bases, with 8 bases left between them. The CDR3 DNA reads as TGTGCCAGCAGTTTATCACGGGAGATGAACACTGAAGCTTTCTTT. This encodes CASSLSREMNTEAFF.

This clone was seen a single time. The chain employs TRBV6-5 and TRBJ2-2; D is perhaps TRBD1 (6 bases). CDR1 and CDR2 from the germline V gene are MNHEY and SVGAGI. This CDR3 comprises 13 residues. Trimming took off 10 bases at V and 1 base at J, with 10 bases between the two ends. This chain's CDR3 is CATRTVNTGELFF. In DNA, the CDR3 is TGTGCCACTCGGACAGTGAACACCGGGGAGCTGTTTTTT.

This rearrangement joins TRBV28 to TRBJ2-7; 7 positions match TRBD1. Per the germline V gene, CDR1 is MDHEN and CDR2 is SYDVKM. The CDR3 is 11 residues long. The ends lost 7 bases at V and 7 bases at J; junction bases unmatched: 4. CDR3 in DNA: TGTGCCAGCAAGGACAGGAGGGAGCAGTACTTC. Its protein product is CASKDRREQYF.

V usage is TRBV19 and J usage is TRBJ1-5; TRBD1 agrees at 10 bases. Per the germline V gene, CDR1 is LNHDA and CDR2 is SQIVND (reference sequence). V lost 3 bases to trimming and J lost 7 bases; unmatched junction nucleotides: 9. The CDR3 is 16 residues long. CDR3 sequence: CASSMTGQGKTQPQHF. Written as DNA, the CDR3 is TGTGCCAGTAGTATGACGGGACAGGGGAAAACCCAGCCCCAGCATTTT.